The 18 T cell receptor beta chains in this list originate from one sample, sequenced in a study of blood T cell repertoires in COVID-19. Clones were sequenced by immunoSEQ multiplex PCR, and TCRdb holds only the in-frame ones, with some missing. This sample has about 110,000 clones, with about 85% found just once. Sequenced: peripheral blood. The receptors come from a man between 35 and 55 years old with acute or convalescent COVID-19.

This clone was found a few times. The rearrangement links TRBV11-2 to TRBJ2-7; a possible D gene is TRBD1 (5 bases). The CDR3 has 14 amino acids. From germline, CDR1 is SGHAT and CDR2 FQNNGV. V was pared by 5 bases and J by 0 bases, with 11 bases between. CDR3 residues: CASSPRQFSYEQYF. DNA for the CDR3: TGTGCCAGCAGCCCACGACAGTTCTCCTACGAGCAGTACTTC.

The chain combines TRBV28 with TRBJ1-1, with 7 nucleotides matching TRBD1. V lost 2 bases and J lost 8; bases outside the gene matches: 2. Per the germline V gene, CDR1 is MDHEN and CDR2 is SYDVKM. This CDR3 comprises 12 residues. This CDR3 reads CASSLQGQEAFF. As DNA, the CDR3 is TGTGCCAGCAGTTTACAGGGACAGGAAGCTTTCTTT.

This sequence joins TRBV7-8 and TRBJ2-1; the D is unclear. V was trimmed by 6 bases and J by 1 base, leaving 13 bases between them. The CDR3 sequence is 15 residues long. Per the germline V gene, CDR1 is SGHVS and CDR2 is FQNEAQ. CDR3 in DNA: TGTGCCAGCAGTTCTTATTCCTTTTCCTACAATGAGCAGTTCTTC. Amino acid sequence: CASSSYSFSYNEQFF.

The chain recombines TRBV18 with TRBJ2-7; TRBD2 matches at 12 bases. This CDR3 spans 14 amino acids. CDR1 is KGHSH and CDR2 is LQKENI in the germline V gene. Trimming at V came to 1 base and at J to 5 bases, leaving 0 bases not matched to a gene. CDR3 in amino acids: CASSPRLAGDEQYF. CDR3 nucleotides: TGTGCCAGCTCACCACGACTAGCGGGAGACGAGCAGTACTTC.

The chain couples TRBV28 to TRBJ2-5, with a weak D call TRBD2 (5 bases). The CDR3 is 13 residues long. Trimming shortened V by 8 bases and J by 9 bases, and 19 bases separated the two germline ends. Germline V gene lookup returns CDR1 MDHEN and CDR2 SYDVKM. The CDR3 reads CASARRGPWAQYF. DNA of the CDR3: TGTGCCAGCGCCCGACGGGGTCCTTGGGCCCAGTACTTC.

In the case of this clone: This may be a read error: a much more frequent sequence differs by one nucleotide. Other DNA sequences in this specimen translate into the identical CDR3. The chain has TRBV12-3 or TRBV12-4 and TRBJ2-5; D call uncertain. The V end was cut by 3 bases, the J end by 5 bases, with 4 bases between. The CDR3 covers 11 residues. DNA for the CDR3: TGTGCCAGCAGTTTCGGTGAGACCCAGTACTTC. Its translation: CASSFGETQYF.

The chain is built from TRBV3-1 (or the pseudogene TRBV3-2) and TRBJ2-1; TRBD2 aligns across 11 bases. V was pared by 2 bases and J by 6 bases, with 9 bases of the junction left unmatched. The CDR3 length is 17 residues. CDR1 LGHDT and CDR2 YNNKEL come from the germline V gene (reference sequence). The CDR3 nucleotides are TGTGCCAGCAGCCAACTTACCGGGACTAGCGGAGGCAATGAGCAGTTCTTC. This gives the protein CASSQLTGTSGGNEQFF.

This clone turned up a few times. The V gene is TRBV7-9, the J gene TRBJ2-5; maybe TRBD2 (8 bases). Germline CDR1 reads SEHNR; CDR2 reads FQNEAQ (reference sequence). Trimming took off 10 bases at V and 5 bases at J, with 32 bases between the two ends. The CDR3 sequence is 18 residues long. In DNA, the CDR3 is TGTGCCACCTCCTCTGACCGTAGGAACCCGGGAGGGGGCGAGACCCAGTACTTC. It codes for CATSSDRRNPGGGETQYF. The full variable domain, rest sourced from reference TRBV7-9 and TRBJ2-5, is DTGVSQNPRHKITKRGQNVTFRCDPISEHNRLYWYRQTLGQGPEFLTYFQNEAQLEKSRLLSDRFSAERPKGSFSTLEIQRTEQGDSAMYLCATSSDRRNPGGGETQYFGPGTRLLVL.

V usage is TRBV7-2 and J usage is TRBJ2-1; D possibly corresponds to TRBD2 (6 bases). The CDR3 is 13 residues long. Trimming cost V 5 bases and J 6 bases, with 11 bases left between them. Germline loops: CDR1 SGHTA, CDR2 FQGNSA. In DNA form, the CDR3 reads TGTGCCAGCAGCCCCATCGGGGGCAATGAGCAGTTCTTC. Translated: CASSPIGGNEQFF.

This chain uses TRBV11-2 with TRBJ1-1; 8 bases align to TRBD1. V was pared by 5 bases and J by 2 bases, with 4 bases of the junction left unmatched. Germline CDR1 reads SGHAT; CDR2 reads FQNNGV. The CDR3 has 14 amino acids. Here the CDR3 DNA reads TGTGCCAGCAGCCCAGGACAGGGTAACACTGAAGCTTTCTTT. It is translated as CASSPGQGNTEAFF. The complete variable domain, with remaining parts taken from reference TRBV11-2 and TRBJ1-1, reads EAGVAQSPRYKIIEKRQSVAFWCNPISGHATLYWYQQILGQGPKLLIQFQNNGVVDDSQLPKDRFSAERLKGVDSTLKIQPAKLEDSAVYLCASSPGQGNTEAFFGQGTRLTVV.

The V gene is TRBV11-2, the J gene TRBJ2-7; TRBD1 matches at 10 bases. The J segment lost 2 bases and the V segment lost 1 base, leaving 8 bases of the junction unmatched. The CDR3 is 17 residues long. Germline V gene lookup returns CDR1 SGHAT and CDR2 FQNNGV. Here the CDR3 reads CASSLGGGTGAPYEQYF. The CDR3 DNA reads TGTGCCAGCAGCTTAGGTGGGGGGACAGGGGCCCCCTACGAGCAGTACTTC.

The CDR3 region is CAWAGTGNSPLHF. The CDR3 nucleotides are TGTGCCTGGGCCGGGACAGGCAATTCACCCCTCCACTTT. This chain links TRBV30 with TRBJ1-6; 8 bases match TRBD1. The CDR3 extends over 13 amino acids. V shed 5 bases and J 7 bases; nucleotides not matched to a gene: 4. CDR1 is GTSNPN, CDR2 SVGIG, per germline (reference sequence).

This clone has only a few counts. The chain is built from TRBV5-6 and TRBJ1-1, with D tentatively TRBD1 (6 bases). Germline loops: CDR1 SGHDT, CDR2 YYEEEE. The CDR3 has 15 residues. Trimming removed 1 base at V and 5 bases at J, with 15 bases between. The DNA of the CDR3 is TGTGCCAGCAGCTTGTTACAGGGACGAGGGACTGAAGCTTTCTTT. Amino acid sequence: CASSLLQGRGTEAFF. The variable domain in full, with the rest retrieved from reference TRBV5-6 and TRBJ1-1, is DAGVTQSPTHLIKTRGQQVTLRCSPKSGHDTVSWYQQALGQGPQFIFQYYEEEERQRGNFPDRFSGHQFPNYSSELNVNALLLGDSALYLCASSLLQGRGTEAFFGQGTRLTVV.

V is TRBV7-9 and J is TRBJ1-6; 8 bases fit TRBD1. The CDR3 runs to 13 residues. V shed 6 bases, J shed 9 bases, and the junction held 4 bases outside the gene matches. Germline loops: CDR1 SEHNR, CDR2 FQNEAQ (reference sequence). The CDR3 here is CASRPGGVSPLHF. Written as DNA, the CDR3 is TGTGCCAGCAGACCAGGGGGCGTTTCACCCCTCCACTTT.

CDR3 protein: CASSQEDRFLYNEQFF. CDR3 nucleotides: TGTGCCAGCAGCCAAGAGGACAGGTTCCTCTACAATGAGCAGTTCTTC. The chain uses TRBV14 and TRBJ2-1, with 7 nucleotides matching TRBD1. With 0 bases clipped from V and 3 bases from J, the junction kept 5 bases outside the gene matches. CDR1 SGHDN and CDR2 FVKESK come from the germline V gene. The CDR3 runs to 16 residues.

This sequence joins TRBV6-5 and TRBJ2-7, with 8 bases identical to TRBD1. The trim removed 6 bases at V and 5 bases at J, leaving 6 bases unmatched. This CDR3 comprises 13 residues. Germline CDR1 reads MNHEY; CDR2 reads SVGAGI. Here the CDR3 reads CASRGRGQNEQYF. DNA for the CDR3: TGTGCCAGCAGGGGCAGGGGGCAAAACGAGCAGTACTTC.

The rearrangement uses TRBV2 and TRBJ1-6, with 7 bases identical to TRBD1. V shed 6 bases and J 13 bases; nucleotides not matched to a gene: 6. The germline V gene encodes CDR1 SNHLY and CDR2 FYNNEI. The CDR3 loop spans 12 amino acids. The CDR3 protein is CASRADRAPLHF. The CDR3 DNA sequence: TGTGCCAGCAGAGCTGACAGGGCTCCCCTCCACTTT.

The J gene is TRBJ2-7, the V gene TRBV9, with 15 bases identical to TRBD2. Trimming at V came to 6 bases and at J to 3 bases, leaving 16 bases not matched to a gene. Germline assignment: CDR1 SGDLS and CDR2 YYNGEE. This CDR3 region has 19 residues. The DNA of the CDR3 is TGTGCCAGCACCTTCCGCCCGGGGACTAGCGGGAGGTCTGGCTACGAGCAGTACTTC. The encoded protein is CASTFRPGTSGRSGYEQYF.